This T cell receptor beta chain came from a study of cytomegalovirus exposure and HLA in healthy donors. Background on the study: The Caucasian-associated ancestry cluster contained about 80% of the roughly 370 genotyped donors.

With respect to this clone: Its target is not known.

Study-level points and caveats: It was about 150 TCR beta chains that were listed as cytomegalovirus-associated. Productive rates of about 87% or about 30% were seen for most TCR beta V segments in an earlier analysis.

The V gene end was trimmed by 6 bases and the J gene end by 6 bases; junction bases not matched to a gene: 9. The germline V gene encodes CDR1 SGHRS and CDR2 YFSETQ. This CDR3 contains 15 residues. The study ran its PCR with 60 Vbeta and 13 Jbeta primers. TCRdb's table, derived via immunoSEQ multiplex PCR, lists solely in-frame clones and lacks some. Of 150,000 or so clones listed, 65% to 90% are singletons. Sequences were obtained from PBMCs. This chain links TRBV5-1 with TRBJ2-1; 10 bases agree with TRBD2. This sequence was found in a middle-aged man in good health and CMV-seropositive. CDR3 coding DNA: TGCGCCAGCAAAAAGGGGCTAGCGGGAGTCAATGAGCAGTTCTTC. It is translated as CASKKGLAGVNEQFF. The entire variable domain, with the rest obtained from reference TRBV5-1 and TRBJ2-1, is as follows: KAGVTQTPRYLIKTRGQQVTLSCSPISGHRSVSWYQQTPGQGLQFLFEYFSETQRNKGNFPGRFSGRQFSNSRSEMNVSTLELGDSALYLCASKKGLAGVNEQFFGPGTRLTVL.